A single sample gave rise to the 5 T cell receptor beta chains below, sequenced in a study of T cell repertoires in ileal Crohn's disease. Using immunoSEQ multiplex PCR, the repertoire was profiled, and TCRdb retains in-frame clones only, with some absent. The sample includes about 7,300 clones, around 93% seen only once; the top ten take over 1.5%. Sequencing was performed on ileal tissue. The receptors come from an adult with Crohn's disease.

The V gene is TRBV28, the J gene TRBJ2-7, with 8 bases aligning to TRBD1. V was clipped by 6 bases and J by 4 bases; unmatched bases: 5. Germline CDR1 and CDR2: MDHEN and SYDVKM. This CDR3 region has 13 residues. CDR3 protein: CASRLDRVYEQYF. The CDR3 nucleotides are TGTGCCAGCAGGCTGGACAGGGTGTACGAGCAGTACTTC. Variable domain in full (rest from reference TRBV28 and TRBJ2-7): DVKVTQSSRYLVKRTGEKVFLECVQDMDHENMFWYRQDPGLGLRLIYFSYDVKMKEKGDIPEGYSVSREKKERFSLILESASTNQTSMYLCASRLDRVYEQYFGPGTRLTVT.

Only one count was recorded for this clone. The V gene is TRBV7-2, the J gene TRBJ1-5; tentative D call: TRBD1 (6 bases). The CDR3 covers 14 residues. V was cut by 5 bases and J by 4 bases, with 12 bases left in between. Germline-derived CDR1 and CDR2 are SGHTA and FQGNSA. CDR3 in amino acids: CASSPRGLNQPQHF. The CDR3 coding sequence is TGTGCCAGCAGCCCAAGGGGGTTGAATCAGCCCCAGCATTTT.

V usage is TRBV9 and J usage is TRBJ2-7; 9 bases agree with TRBD1. The CDR3 has 14 residues. The V gene end was trimmed by 6 bases and the J gene end by 3 bases; junction bases not matched to a gene: 7. Germline assignment: CDR1 SGDLS and CDR2 YYNGEE. CDR3 sequence reads: CASTKGTGSYEQYF. For the CDR3, the DNA is TGTGCCAGCACAAAAGGGACAGGGAGCTACGAGCAGTACTTC.

J is TRBJ1-1 and V is TRBV2; weak D call: TRBD1 (5 bases). V lost 10 bases and J lost 2, with 14 bases in between. The CDR3 sequence is 13 residues long. Germline V gives CDR1 SNHLY, CDR2 FYNNEI. The CDR3 sequence is CATIKTANTEAFF. Written as DNA, the CDR3 is TGTGCCACCATAAAGACAGCTAACACTGAAGCTTTCTTT.

The genes are TRBV5-6 and TRBJ2-2, with 10 bases identical to TRBD2. V gave up 1 base and J gave up 1 base; unmatched junction bases: 10. Germline lookup yields CDR1 SGHDT and CDR2 YYEEEE. The CDR3 spans 19 residues. The CDR3, as DNA: TGTGCCAGCAGCTTGATGAGACTAGCGGGTCGCCGGAACACCGGGGAGCTGTTTTTT. Protein: CASSLMRLAGRRNTGELFF.